This T cell receptor beta chain was profiled in a study of liver allograft versus peripheral blood T cells. Study-wide context: Transplanted-liver T cell receptor repertoires were compared with recipients' peripheral blood repertoires. Points from the study as a whole: A difference was reportedly observed between T cell receptor repertoires inside liver allografts and those in peripheral blood.

Notes on this clonotype: Its specificity is not known.

TCRdb recomputed calls from the reads with MiXCR, one row per CDR3 protein. The sample includes approximately 7,000 distinct CDR3 sequences, approximately 16% of them seen just once. The CDR3 loop spans 15 amino acids. Losses at the gene ends were 5 bases for V and 4 bases for J; bases not matched to a gene: 9. Per the germline V gene, CDR1 is SNHLY and CDR2 is FYNNEI. This sequence joins TRBV2 and TRBJ1-2, with 8 positions matching TRBD1. This sequence originates from a human patient who had a liver transplant. Some T cells may be provided by the graft donor. The CDR3 DNA reads as TGTGCCAGCAGTACACGACAGGGGAGCGGCTATGGCTACACCTTC. Amino acid sequence: CASSTRQGSGYGYTF. Drawing the rest from reference TRBV2 and TRBJ1-2, the complete variable domain is EPEVTQTPSHQVTQMGQEVILRCVPISNHLYFYWYRQILGQKVEFLVSFYNNEISEKSEIFDDQFSVERPDGSNFTLKIRSTKLEDSAMYFCASSTRQGSGYGYTFGSGTRLTVV.